The following is a TCR beta chain sequence with its context. The antigen this receptor binds is unknown. One base away there is no much larger clone; base qualities are not given. V lost 3 bases and J lost 0 bases; the stretch between them is 12 bases long. Its CDR3 holds 14 amino acids, cysteine through phenylalanine. Only CDR3 DNA remains: 42 bases, in frame from the first base. Looking up the germline V gene (reference sequence) yields CDR1 DFQATT and CDR2 SNEGSKA. All donors were healthy Caucasians. Three pairs of female monozygotic twins, all aged about 18 to 30 years, made up the twin cohort. Peripheral blood mononuclear cells were used as the source from which RNA for TCR libraries was isolated. The data were taken from a study of identical twins (dated by TCRdb to 2015 to 2016). For the study in its entirety: To test whether fetal clonotypes persist, the study used deep sequencing on TCR alpha and beta repertoires from monozygotic twins, unrelated adults of various ages, and cord blood. Replicate twin experiments were performed at different times using different library preparation protocols to rule out contamination. The full study reports these points: In beta out-of-frame sequences, excess twin sharing was weaker, because having fewer shared sequences lowered the signal-to-noise ratio. Zero-insertion analyses could be partly confounded by invariant T cells such as MAIT and iNKT, though diverse VJ usage argued against such confounding for most clonotypes. Out-of-frame TCR alpha sequences shared between twins showed an excess of low generation-probability sequences compared with coincidental sharing between unrelated individuals. Because the same donors could not be followed over many years, the conclusions depended on cross-sectional statistical analysis. Recombination models systematically underestimated out-of-frame TCR alpha sharing in monozygotic twins but agreed with sharing between unrelated individuals. Fewer insertions were carried by abundant cord blood beta clonotypes; a weaker similar trend was observed in young adult naive repertoires, while no such trend was observed in memory repertoires.

The method behind the library was 5' RACE. These reads were obtained on an Illumina HiSeq 2000. Template switching added a universal primer binding site, and the final cDNA carried a unique molecular identifier that allowed TCR cDNA molecules to be counted accurately. Specific primers in the conserved constant-segment region were used to synthesize first-strand cDNA for TCR alpha and beta chains. To control for contamination, every cDNA library was double barcoded, receiving both a SMART-Mk sample barcode and Illumina barcodes. TruSeq adapter sequences along with Illumina sample barcodes were introduced in two successive PCR steps. The Illumina HiSeq platform was used with custom primers to sequence TCR alpha and beta cDNA libraries. The study's own analysis went as follows. MiGEC was used to process raw reads and extract unique molecular identifiers, and MiXCR was used to find CDR3 positions. Recombination models were inferred per individual with the repgenHMM and IGoR tools using an EM algorithm. The tcR package in R was used for shared clonotype analysis, with sharing normalized by the product of cloneset sizes. To study raw recombination without the effects of thymic and clonal selection, out-of-frame nonproductive sequences were analyzed. TCRdb trimmed the raw reads at Q25, called clones with MiXCR and kept productive beta chains. Each CDR3 protein gets just one entry, which takes the most common genes and DNA from the rows behind it. Here the V and J calls rest on TCRdb's processing, not on the authors' analysis. The sample contains 500,000 to 650,000 distinct CDR3 sequences, just over 7% of them found a single time. About 1.6% of the sample is held by the ten biggest clonotypes.

These sequences were also reported in another study, on yellow fever vaccine responses in identical twins. From that second study: The T cell response to vaccination in identical twins was reported by the authors to appear partly convergent and partly personalized. In identical twins, the study followed T cell clones that responded to the vaccine with precision.

The chain couples TRBV20-1 to TRBJ2-7; tentative D gene TRBD1, with 6 bases matching. The source material was PBMCs. This clonotype was sampled from a woman aged 18-29 years in good health. The DNA is TGCAGTGCTAGTTCCGGACAGAGCTCCTACGAGCAGTACTTC. It translates as CSASSGQSSYEQYF.